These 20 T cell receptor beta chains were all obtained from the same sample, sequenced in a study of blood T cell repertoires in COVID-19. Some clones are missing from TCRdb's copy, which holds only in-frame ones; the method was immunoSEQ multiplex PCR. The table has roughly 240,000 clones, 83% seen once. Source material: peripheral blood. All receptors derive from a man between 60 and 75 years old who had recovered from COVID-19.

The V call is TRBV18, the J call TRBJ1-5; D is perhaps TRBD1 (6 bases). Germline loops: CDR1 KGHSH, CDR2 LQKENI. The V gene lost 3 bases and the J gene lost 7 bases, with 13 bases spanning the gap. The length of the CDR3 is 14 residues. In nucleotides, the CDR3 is TGTGCCAGCTCACCTGGACAGTATCCCCAGCCCCAGCATTTT. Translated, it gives CASSPGQYPQPQHF.

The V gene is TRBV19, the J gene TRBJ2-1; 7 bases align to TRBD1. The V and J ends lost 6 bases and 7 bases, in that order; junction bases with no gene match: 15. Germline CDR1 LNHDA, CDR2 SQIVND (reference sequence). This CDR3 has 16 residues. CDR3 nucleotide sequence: TGTGCCAGTAGCCCCACTGACAGGGCAAGGACGAATGAGCAGTTCTTC. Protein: CASSPTDRARTNEQFF.

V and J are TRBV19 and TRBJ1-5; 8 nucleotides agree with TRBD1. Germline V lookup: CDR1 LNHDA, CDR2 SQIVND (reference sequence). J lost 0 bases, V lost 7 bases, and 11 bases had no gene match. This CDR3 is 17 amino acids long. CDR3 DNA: TGTGCCAGTACCGAACAGGGGGGGTATTATAGCAATCAGCCCCAGCATTTT. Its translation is CASTEQGGYYSNQPQHF. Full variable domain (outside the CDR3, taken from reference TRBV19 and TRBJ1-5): DGGITQSPKYLFRKEGQNVTLSCEQNLNHDAMYWYRQDPGQGLRLIYYSQIVNDFQKGDIAEGYSVSREKKESFPLTVTSAQKNPTAFYLCASTEQGGYYSNQPQHFGDGTRLSIL.

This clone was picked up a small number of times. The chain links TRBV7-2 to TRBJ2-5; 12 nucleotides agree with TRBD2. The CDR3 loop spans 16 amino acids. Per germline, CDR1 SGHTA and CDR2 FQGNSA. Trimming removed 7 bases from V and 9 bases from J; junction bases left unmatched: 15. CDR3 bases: TGTGCCAGCAAATATAGCCTAGCGGGGGGGGATACGGCCCAGTACTTC. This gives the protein CASKYSLAGGDTAQYF.

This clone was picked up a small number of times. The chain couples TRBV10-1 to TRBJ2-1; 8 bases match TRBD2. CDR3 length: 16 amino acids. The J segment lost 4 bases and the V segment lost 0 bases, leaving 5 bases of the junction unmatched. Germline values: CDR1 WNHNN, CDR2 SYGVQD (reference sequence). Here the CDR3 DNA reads TGCGCCAGCAGTGAGTCCGGGGGGGGGAGGTACAATGAGCAGTTCTTC. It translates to CASSESGGGRYNEQFF.

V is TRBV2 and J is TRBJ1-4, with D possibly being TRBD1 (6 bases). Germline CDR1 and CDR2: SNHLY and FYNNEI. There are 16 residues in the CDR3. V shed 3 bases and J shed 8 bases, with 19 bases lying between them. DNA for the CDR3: TGTGCCAGCAGTGAGGAGGAGAGGGGGAAGGGCGAAAAACTGTTTTTT. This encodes CASSEEERGKGEKLFF.

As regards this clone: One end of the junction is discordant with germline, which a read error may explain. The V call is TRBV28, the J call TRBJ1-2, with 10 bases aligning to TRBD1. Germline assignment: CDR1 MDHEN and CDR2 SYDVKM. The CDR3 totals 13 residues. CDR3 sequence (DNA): TGTGCCAGCGGAGACAGGGGGCATTATGACTACACCTTC. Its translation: CASGDRGHYDYTF.

CDR3 protein: CASSPRDRGIRNEKLFF. DNA for the CDR3: TGTGCCAGCAGTCCCCGGGACAGGGGAATTCGTAATGAAAAACTGTTTTTT. This chain links TRBV6-6 with TRBJ1-4; TRBD1 matches at 10 bases. J was trimmed by 4 bases and V by 5 bases; bases with no gene match: 10. Germline values: CDR1 MNHNY, CDR2 SVGAGI (reference sequence). This CDR3 has 17 amino acids.

The CDR3 loop reads CASSPGLAGVHEQFF. The CDR3 region has the DNA TGTGCCAGCAGCCCGGGACTAGCGGGAGTTCATGAGCAGTTCTTC. The chain carries TRBV14 and TRBJ2-1; TRBD2 agrees at 14 bases. J was trimmed by 8 bases and V by 4 bases; bases with no gene match: 4. This CDR3 region has 15 residues. CDR1 SGHDN and CDR2 FVKESK come from the germline V gene.

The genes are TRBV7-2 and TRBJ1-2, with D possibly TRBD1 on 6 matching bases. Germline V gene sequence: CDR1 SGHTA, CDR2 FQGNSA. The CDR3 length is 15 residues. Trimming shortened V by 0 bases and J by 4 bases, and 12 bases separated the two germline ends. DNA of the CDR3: TGTGCCAGCAGCTTAGCGGAGAGGACAGCCTATGGCTACACCTTC. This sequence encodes CASSLAERTAYGYTF.

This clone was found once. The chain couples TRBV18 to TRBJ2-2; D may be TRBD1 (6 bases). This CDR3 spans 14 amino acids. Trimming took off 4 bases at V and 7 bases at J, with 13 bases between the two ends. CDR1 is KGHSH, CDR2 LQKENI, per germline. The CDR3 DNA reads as TGTGCCAGCTCACAGAACAGGGATGACGGGGAGCTGTTTTTT. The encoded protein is CASSQNRDDGELFF.

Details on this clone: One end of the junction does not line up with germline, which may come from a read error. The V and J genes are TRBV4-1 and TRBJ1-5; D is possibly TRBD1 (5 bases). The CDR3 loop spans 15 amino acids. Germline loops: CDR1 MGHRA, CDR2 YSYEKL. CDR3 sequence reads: CANSERDSVNQPQHF. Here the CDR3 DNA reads TGCGCCAACAGCGAGCGAGACAGTGTTAATCAGCCCCAGCATTTT.

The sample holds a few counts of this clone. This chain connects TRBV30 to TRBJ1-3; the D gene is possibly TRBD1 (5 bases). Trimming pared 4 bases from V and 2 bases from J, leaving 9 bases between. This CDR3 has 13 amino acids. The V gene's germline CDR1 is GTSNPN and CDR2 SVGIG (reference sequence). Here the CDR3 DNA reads TGTGCCTGGACGGGGGGGACTGGAAACACCATATATTTT. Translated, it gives CAWTGGTGNTIYF.

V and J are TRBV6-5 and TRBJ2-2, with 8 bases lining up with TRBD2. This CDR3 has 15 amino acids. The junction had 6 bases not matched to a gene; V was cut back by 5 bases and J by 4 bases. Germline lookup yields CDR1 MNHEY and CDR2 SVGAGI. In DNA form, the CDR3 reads TGTGCCAGCAGTCGTCGACTAGCGAGCACCGGGGAGCTGTTTTTT. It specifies CASSRRLASTGELFF.

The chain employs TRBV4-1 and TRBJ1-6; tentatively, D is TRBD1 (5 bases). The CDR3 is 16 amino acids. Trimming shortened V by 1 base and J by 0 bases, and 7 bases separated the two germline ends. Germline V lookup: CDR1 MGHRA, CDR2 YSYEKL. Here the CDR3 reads CASSQVGGSYNSPLHF. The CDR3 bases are TGCGCCAGCAGCCAAGTCGGGGGCTCCTATAATTCACCCCTCCACTTT.

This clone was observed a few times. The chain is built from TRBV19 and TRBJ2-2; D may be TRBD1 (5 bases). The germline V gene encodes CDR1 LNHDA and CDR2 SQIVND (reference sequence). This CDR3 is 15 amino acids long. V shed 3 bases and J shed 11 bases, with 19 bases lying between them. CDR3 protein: CASSIRSRAGKELFF. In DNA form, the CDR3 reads TGTGCCAGTAGTATCCGATCCAGGGCAGGCAAAGAGCTGTTTTTT.

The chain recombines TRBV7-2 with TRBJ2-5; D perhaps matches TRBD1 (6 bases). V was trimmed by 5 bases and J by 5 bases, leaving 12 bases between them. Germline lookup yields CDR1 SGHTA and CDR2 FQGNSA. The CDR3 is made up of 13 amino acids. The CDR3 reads CASSPGTLETQYF. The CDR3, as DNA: TGTGCCAGCAGCCCCGGGACACTCGAGACCCAGTACTTC. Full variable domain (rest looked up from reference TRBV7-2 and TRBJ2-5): GAGVSQSPSNKVTEKGKDVELRCDPISGHTALYWYRQSLGQGLEFLIYFQGNSAPDKSGLPSDRFSAERTGGSVSTLTIQRTQQEDSAVYLCASSPGTLETQYFGPGTRLLVL.

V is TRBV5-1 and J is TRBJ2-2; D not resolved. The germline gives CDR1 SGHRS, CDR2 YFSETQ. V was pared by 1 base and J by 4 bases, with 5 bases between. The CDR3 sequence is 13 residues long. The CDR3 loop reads CASSLIITGELFF. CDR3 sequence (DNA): TGCGCCAGCAGCTTGATTATCACCGGGGAGCTGTTTTTT.

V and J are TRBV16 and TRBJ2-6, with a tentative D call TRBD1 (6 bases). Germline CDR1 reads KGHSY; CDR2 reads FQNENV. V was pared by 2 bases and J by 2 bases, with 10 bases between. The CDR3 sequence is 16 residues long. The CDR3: CASSQRRGTGANVLTF. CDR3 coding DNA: TGTGCCAGCAGCCAACGCAGGGGAACTGGGGCCAACGTCCTGACTTTC.

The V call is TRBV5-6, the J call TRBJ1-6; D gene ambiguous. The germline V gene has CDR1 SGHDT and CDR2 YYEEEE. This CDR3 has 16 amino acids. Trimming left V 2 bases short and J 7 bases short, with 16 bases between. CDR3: CASSFQNRVRNSPLHF. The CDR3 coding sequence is TGTGCCAGCAGCTTTCAAAATCGGGTTAGGAATTCACCCCTCCACTTT.